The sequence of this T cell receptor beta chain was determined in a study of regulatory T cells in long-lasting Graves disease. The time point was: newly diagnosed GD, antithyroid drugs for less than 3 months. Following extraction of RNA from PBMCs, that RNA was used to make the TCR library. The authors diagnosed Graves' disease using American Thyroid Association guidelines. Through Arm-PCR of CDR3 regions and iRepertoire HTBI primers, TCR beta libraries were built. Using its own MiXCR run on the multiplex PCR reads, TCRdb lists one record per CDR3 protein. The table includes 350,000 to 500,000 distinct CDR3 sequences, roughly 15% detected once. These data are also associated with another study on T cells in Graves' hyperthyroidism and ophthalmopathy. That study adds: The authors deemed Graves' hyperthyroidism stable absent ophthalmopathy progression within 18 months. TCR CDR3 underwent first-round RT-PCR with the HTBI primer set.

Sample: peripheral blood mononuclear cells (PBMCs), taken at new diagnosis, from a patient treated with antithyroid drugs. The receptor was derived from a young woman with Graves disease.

The CDR3: CASSQESKWASSYNEQFF. CDR3 bases: TGTGCCAGCAGCCAAGAGAGCAAGTGGGCTAGCTCCTACAATGAGCAGTTCTTC. This chain uses TRBV4-2 with TRBJ2-1; D call uncertain. The CDR3 length is 18 residues. Germline V lookup: CDR1 LGHNA, CDR2 YNFKEQ. V gave up 0 bases and J gave up 0 bases, with 15 bases separating them.